This T cell receptor (beta chain) was sequenced in a study of T cells in Graves' hyperthyroidism and ophthalmopathy. Researchers amplified the TCR beta CDR3 regions from RNA transcripts. The HTBI primer set served for first-round RT-PCR of the TCR CDR3. TCRdb ran MiXCR on the multiplex PCR reads and lists one entry per CDR3 protein. The sample carries about 52,000 distinct CDR3 sequences, 48% recorded once. Ophthalmopathy in the patients scored at least 3 on Clinical Activity Score and at least 4 on NOSPECS grade, lasting under 3 months. Orbital computed tomography and thyroid ultrasound, together with serum TRAb and thyroxine and clinical symptoms, were used for diagnoses. Trimming cost V 5 bases and J 7 bases; bases outside gene matches: 14. CDR1 and CDR2 (germline): SNHLY, FYNNEI. The CDR3 extends over 17 amino acids. Concerning this clonotype itself: Its antigen is unknown.

The study's findings and limits: Among clonotypes expanded in thyroid above 0.001, most were also found in blood.

The gene calls are TRBV2 and TRBJ2-7; 13 nucleotides match TRBD2. The sample comprised blood. The TCR sequence derives from a woman in her 50s with Graves' ophthalmopathy. The CDR3 DNA follows: TGTGCCAGCAGTTCCCGGACTAGCGGGGGACAAAAGATAGAGCAGTACTTC. This encodes CASSSRTSGGQKIEQYF.